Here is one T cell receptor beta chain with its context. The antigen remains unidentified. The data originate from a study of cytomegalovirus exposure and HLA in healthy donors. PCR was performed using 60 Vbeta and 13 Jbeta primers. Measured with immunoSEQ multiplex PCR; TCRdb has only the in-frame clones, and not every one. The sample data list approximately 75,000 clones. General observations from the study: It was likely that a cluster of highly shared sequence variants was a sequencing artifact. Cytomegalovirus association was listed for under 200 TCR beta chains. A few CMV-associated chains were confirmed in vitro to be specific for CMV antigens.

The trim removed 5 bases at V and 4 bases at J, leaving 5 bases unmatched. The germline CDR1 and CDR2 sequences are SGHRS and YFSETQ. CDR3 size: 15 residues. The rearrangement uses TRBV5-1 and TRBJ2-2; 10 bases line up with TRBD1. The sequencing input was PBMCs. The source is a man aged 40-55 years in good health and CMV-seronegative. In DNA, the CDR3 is TGCGCCAGCAGTTTCCGGGACAGGGGCACCGGGGAGCTGTTTTTT. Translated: CASSFRDRGTGELFF.